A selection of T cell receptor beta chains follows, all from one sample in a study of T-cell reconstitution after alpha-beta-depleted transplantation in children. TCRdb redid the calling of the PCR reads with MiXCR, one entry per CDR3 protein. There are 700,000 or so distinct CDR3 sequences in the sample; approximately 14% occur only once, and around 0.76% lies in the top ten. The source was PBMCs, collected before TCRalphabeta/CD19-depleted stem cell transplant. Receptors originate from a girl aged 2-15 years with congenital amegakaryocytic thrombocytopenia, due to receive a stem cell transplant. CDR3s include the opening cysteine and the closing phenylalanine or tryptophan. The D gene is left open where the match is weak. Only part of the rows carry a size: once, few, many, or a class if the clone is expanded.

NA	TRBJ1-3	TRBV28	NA	TGTGCCAGCAGTTTACGGTCCGGTTTCTCTGGAAACACCATATATTTT	CASSLRSGFSGNTIYF
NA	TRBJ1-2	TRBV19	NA	TGTGCCAGTAGTCCGATGACAGCTAACTATGGCTACACCTTC	CASSPMTANYGYTF
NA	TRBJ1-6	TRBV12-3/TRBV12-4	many	TGTGCCAGCAGCACAGAAAGCAATTCACCCCTCCACTTT	CASSTESNSPLHF
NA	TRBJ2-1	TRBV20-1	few	TGCAGTGCTGGGGAGGTCGACTACAATGAGCAGTTCTTC	CSAGEVDYNEQFF
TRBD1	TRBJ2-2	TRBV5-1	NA	TGCGCCAGCAGCTTTGAAGGGGGCGGCACCGGGGAGCTGTTTTTT	CASSFEGGGTGELFF
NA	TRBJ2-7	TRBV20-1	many	TGCAGTGCCCTGGCCCCCTCCTACGAGCAGTACTTC	CSALAPSYEQYF
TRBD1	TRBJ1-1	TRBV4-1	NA	TGCGCCAGCAGGAAATATGGACAGGGGGTCGGCACTGAAGCTTTCTTT	CASRKYGQGVGTEAFF
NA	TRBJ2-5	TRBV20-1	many	TGCAGTGCTACCCGAGGGGGTAGAGAGACCCAGTACTTC	CSATRGGRETQYF
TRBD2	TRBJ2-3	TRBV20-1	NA	TGCAGTGCTAGTGGGTTAGCGGGAGCAGGGGGTACGCAGTATTTT	CSASGLAGAGGTQYF
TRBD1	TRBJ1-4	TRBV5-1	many	TGCGCCAGCAGCTTGACGGTCGGGGACAGGGGGCGCCTGAGGGATGAAAAACTGTTTTTT	CASSLTVGDRGRLRDEKLFF
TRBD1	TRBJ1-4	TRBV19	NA	TGTGCCAGTAAGGAAGGACAGGGGGTCTACGAAAAACTGTTTTTT	CASKEGQGVYEKLFF
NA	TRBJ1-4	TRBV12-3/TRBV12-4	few	TGTGCCAGCAGCCGCGGTCTGGGGCGCGTTGAAAAACTGTTTTTT	CASSRGLGRVEKLFF
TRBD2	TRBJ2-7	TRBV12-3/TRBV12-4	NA	TGTGCCAGCAGTTCCTCCAGCGGGGTGGTCCACGAGCAGTACTTC	CASSSSSGVVHEQYF
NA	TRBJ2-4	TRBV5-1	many	TGCGCCAGCAGCTTCGAGCCTGGGGACATTCAGTACTTC	CASSFEPGDIQYF
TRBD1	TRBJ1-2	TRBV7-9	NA	TGTGCCAGCGGATCCGGGACAGGGAACTATGGCTACACCTTC	CASGSGTGNYGYTF
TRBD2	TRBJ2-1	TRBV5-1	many	TGCGCCAGCAGCGGAGTAGGGACTAGCTTATCCTACAATGAGCAGTTCTTC	CASSGVGTSLSYNEQFF
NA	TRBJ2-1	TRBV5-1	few	TGCGCCAGCAGCTTGGGGGTACTTCCTCAGGAAGAGCAGTTCTTC	CASSLGVLPQEEQFF
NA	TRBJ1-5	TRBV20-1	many	TGCAGTGCTCGCACGGGACAATATAGCAATCAGCCCCAGCATTTT	CSARTGQYSNQPQHF
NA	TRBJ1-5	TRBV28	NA	TGTGCCAGCAACGAAGGGGTTATTGGCAATCAGCCCCAGCATTTT	CASNEGVIGNQPQHF
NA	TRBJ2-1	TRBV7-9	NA	TGTGCCAGCAGCTTAGCTTTGGGATTTGAGCATGAGCAGTTCTTC	CASSLALGFEHEQFF
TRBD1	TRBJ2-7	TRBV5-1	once	TGCGCCAGCAGCTCCCGGGACAGGGGACACGGCTACGAGCAGTACTTC	CASSSRDRGHGYEQYF
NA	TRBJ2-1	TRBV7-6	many	TGTGCCAGCAGCTTAGCTCATCCCTCCTACAATGAGCAGTTCTTC	CASSLAHPSYNEQFF
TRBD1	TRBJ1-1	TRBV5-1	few	TGCGCCAGCAGCCCGGGACAGCTACTAATGAACACTGAAGCTTTCTTT	CASSPGQLLMNTEAFF
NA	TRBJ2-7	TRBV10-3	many	TGTGCCATCAGTGGTCGACAGACCTACGAGCAGTACTTC	CAISGRQTYEQYF
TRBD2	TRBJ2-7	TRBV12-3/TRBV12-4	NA	TGTGCCAGCAGTTCGTTCGGGACTAGCGGCTACGAGCAGTACTTC	CASSSFGTSGYEQYF
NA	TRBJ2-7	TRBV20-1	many	TGCAGTGCCTCGGAGAGGGTCGCCGAGCAGTACTTC	CSASERVAEQYF
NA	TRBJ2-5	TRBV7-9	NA	TGTGCCAGCAGCTTGCCCGGTAGCGCCCAAGAGACCCAGTACTTC	CASSLPGSAQETQYF